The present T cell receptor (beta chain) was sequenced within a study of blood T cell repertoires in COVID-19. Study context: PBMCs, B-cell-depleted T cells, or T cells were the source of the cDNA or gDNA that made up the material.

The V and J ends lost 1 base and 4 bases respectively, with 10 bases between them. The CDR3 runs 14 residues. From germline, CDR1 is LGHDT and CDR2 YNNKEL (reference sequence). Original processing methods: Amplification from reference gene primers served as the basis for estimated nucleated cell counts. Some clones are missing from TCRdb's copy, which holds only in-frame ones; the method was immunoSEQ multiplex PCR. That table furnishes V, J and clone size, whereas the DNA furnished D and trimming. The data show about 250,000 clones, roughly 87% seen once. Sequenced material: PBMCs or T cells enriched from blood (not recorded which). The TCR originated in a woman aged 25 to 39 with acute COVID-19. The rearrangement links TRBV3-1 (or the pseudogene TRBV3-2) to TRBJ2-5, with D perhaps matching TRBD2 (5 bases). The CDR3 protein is CASSQVEVGETQYF. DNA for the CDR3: TGTGCCAGCAGCCAAGTGGAGGTAGGAGAGACCCAGTACTTC.